One and the same sample provided the 6 T cell receptor beta chains below, sequenced in a study of regulatory T cells in long-lasting Graves disease. The time point: newly diagnosed GD, antithyroid drugs for less than 3 months. The TCR library was prepared using RNA isolated from PBMCs. Relying on iRepertoire HTBI primers and Arm-PCR of CDR3 regions, the team built TCR beta libraries. A single record per CDR3 protein comes from TCRdb applying MiXCR to the multiplex PCR reads. The table records 350,000 to 550,000 distinct CDR3 sequences, approximately 14% of them present only once. These same data were also listed under a study on T cells in Graves' hyperthyroidism and ophthalmopathy.

This material consisted of peripheral blood mononuclear cells (PBMCs), taken at new diagnosis, from a patient treated with antithyroid drugs. The receptors come from a woman aged 45-59 years with Graves disease.

The table lists this clonotype with many counts. The chain employs TRBV5-1 and TRBJ2-7; tentative D call: TRBD1 (6 bases). Germline CDR1 is SGHRS and CDR2 is YFSETQ. V was trimmed by 1 base and J by 3 bases, leaving 11 bases between them. The CDR3 runs 14 residues. The CDR3 region is CASSLTGKFYEQYF. The CDR3, as DNA: TGCGCCAGCAGCTTGACAGGGAAGTTCTACGAGCAGTACTTC. The complete variable domain, with remaining parts taken from reference TRBV5-1 and TRBJ2-7, reads KAGVTQTPRYLIKTRGQQVTLSCSPISGHRSVSWYQQTPGQGLQFLFEYFSETQRNKGNFPGRFSGRQFSNSRSEMNVSTLELGDSALYLCASSLTGKFYEQYFGPGTRLTVT.

This clonotype was counted ten times or more. The genes are TRBV11-2 and TRBJ2-5, with D possibly TRBD1 on 6 matching bases. Deletions cut 5 bases from V and 6 bases from J, with 19 bases between. Germline V gives CDR1 SGHAT, CDR2 FQNNGV. The CDR3 extends over 15 amino acids. CDR3 coding DNA: TGTGCCAGCAGCGCTACAGGGTCACCCGCACAGACCCAGTACTTC. Translating gives CASSATGSPAQTQYF.

This chain uses TRBV20-1 with TRBJ2-7; D ambiguous. CDR1 and CDR2 from the germline V gene are DFQATT and SNEGSKA (reference sequence). Trimming pared 0 bases from V and 6 bases from J, leaving 6 bases between. This CDR3 is built from 11 residues. CDR3 protein: CSAREGFEQYF. The CDR3 DNA follows: TGCAGTGCTAGAGAGGGTTTCGAGCAGTACTTC.

This clonotype was found a few times. The rearrangement joins TRBV27 to TRBJ2-7; 8 bases are shared with TRBD1. V lost 2 bases, J lost 5 bases, and 17 bases stayed unmatched. The CDR3 covers 18 residues. The germline V gene has CDR1 MNHEY and CDR2 SMNVEV (reference sequence). The CDR3 reads CASSLRGPRGRGQNEQYF. The CDR3 DNA sequence: TGTGCCAGCAGTTTACGGGGCCCGAGGGGCAGGGGGCAGAACGAGCAGTACTTC.

This chain uses TRBV2 with TRBJ1-2; 9 bases match TRBD1. This CDR3 has 14 residues. Germline V gene data show CDR1 as SNHLY and CDR2 as FYNNEI. Trimming removed 5 bases from V and 8 bases from J; junction bases left unmatched: 9. The CDR3 loop is CASSRQGEGDGYTF. DNA for the CDR3: TGTGCCAGCAGTAGACAGGGGGAGGGGGACGGCTACACCTTC. The variable domain in full, with the rest retrieved from reference TRBV2 and TRBJ1-2, is EPEVTQTPSHQVTQMGQEVILRCVPISNHLYFYWYRQILGQKVEFLVSFYNNEISEKSEIFDDQFSVERPDGSNFTLKIRSTKLEDSAMYFCASSRQGEGDGYTFGSGTRLTVV.

The chain employs TRBV13 and TRBJ2-5; possible D gene TRBD1, 6 bases. The CDR3 spans 15 residues. In germline, CDR1 is PRHDT, CDR2 FYEKMQ (reference sequence). V was cut by 5 bases and J by 0 bases, with 13 bases left in between. CDR3 sequence reads: CASSPRTEYQETQYF. CDR3 nucleotides: TGTGCCAGCAGCCCACGGACAGAGTACCAAGAGACCCAGTACTTC.